The 14 T cell receptor beta chains below come from one sample, sequenced in a study of T cell repertoires in ileal Crohn's disease. Sequenced by immunoSEQ multiplex PCR; TCRdb stores in-frame clones only, minus some. Among about 13,000 clones listed, 67% were seen once. Time point: neoterminal ileum biopsy at postoperative endoscopy, about 6 months after surgery. The sample consisted of ileal tissue. The origin of the receptors is an adult with Crohn's disease.

The sample holds a few counts of this clone. The chain couples TRBV6-1 to TRBJ2-6; D is possibly TRBD2 (5 bases). V lost 2 bases, J lost 12 bases, and 14 bases lay in between. The CDR3 totals 14 residues. Germline-derived CDR1 and CDR2 are MNHNS and SASEGT. CDR3 in DNA: TGTGCCAGCAGTGAAAGCGGTCAGCCCTTCGTCCTGACTTTC. Its protein product is CASSESGQPFVLTF.

This chain links TRBV7-6 with TRBJ2-2; perhaps TRBD1 as D (7 bases). Germline CDR1 and CDR2: SGHVS and FNYEAQ. The CDR3 has 13 amino acids. Trimming took off 7 bases at V and 3 bases at J, with 9 bases between the two ends. Written as DNA, the CDR3 is TGTGCCAGCACCAGGGGGGACACCGGGGAGCTGTTTTTT. Translating gives CASTRGDTGELFF.

This chain links TRBV11-3 with TRBJ2-1; D gene unclear. The CDR3 totals 13 residues. Between the trimmed V and J ends, which lost 0 bases and 4 bases, there was a span of 4 bases. Looked up from germline, CDR1 is SGHNT and CDR2 is YENEEA. CDR3 nucleotides: TGTGCCAGCAGCTTAGAATTGTACAATGAGCAGTTCTTC. This gives the protein CASSLELYNEQFF. The full variable domain, with the rest looked up from reference TRBV11-3 and TRBJ2-1, is EAGVVQSPRYKIIEKKQPVAFWCNPISGHNTLYWYLQNLGQGPELLIRYENEEAVDDSQLPKDRFSAERLKGVDSTLKIQPAELGDSAVYLCASSLELYNEQFFGPGTRLTVL.

The rearrangement uses TRBV5-1 and TRBJ2-7; no clear D. The germline CDR1 and CDR2 sequences are SGHRS and YFSETQ. The V end lost 2 bases, the J end lost 5 bases, and 8 bases lay between the germline ends. The CDR3 is 12 amino acids. This CDR3 is CASSFYGDEQYF. CDR3 coding DNA: TGCGCCAGCAGCTTCTACGGAGACGAGCAGTACTTC.

Only a few counts were recorded for this clone. This chain links TRBV6-1 with TRBJ1-2; D perhaps matches TRBD1 (5 bases). The CDR3 is 14 residues long. From germline, CDR1 is MNHNS and CDR2 SASEGT. V lost 6 bases and J lost 6, with 17 bases in between. The CDR3 reads CASRGGFDPDGYTF. Here the CDR3 DNA reads TGTGCCAGCAGGGGGGGATTTGATCCTGATGGCTACACCTTC.

The chain employs TRBV7-9 and TRBJ2-7; TRBD2 matches 12 bases. Germline V gene data show CDR1 as SEHNR and CDR2 as FQNEAQ (reference sequence). The length of the CDR3 is 15 residues. With V trimmed by 4 bases and J by 2 bases, 3 bases remained unmatched. CDR3 sequence: CASSSRLAGAYEQYF. In DNA form, the CDR3 reads TGTGCCAGCAGCTCCCGACTAGCGGGGGCCTACGAGCAGTACTTC.

The chain couples TRBV4-2 to TRBJ1-2; tentatively, D is TRBD1 (5 bases). Trimming shortened V by 9 bases and J by 0 bases, and 14 bases separated the two germline ends. The CDR3 runs to 14 residues. CDR1 is LGHNA and CDR2 is YNFKEQ in the germline V gene. The CDR3 is CASRFGGANYGYTF. The CDR3, as DNA: TGTGCCAGTCGTTTCGGGGGAGCTAACTATGGCTACACCTTC.

This chain links TRBV11-2 with TRBJ1-6, with 10 bases identical to TRBD1. The CDR3 is 16 residues long. With 8 bases clipped from V and 9 bases from J, the junction kept 13 bases outside the gene matches. Germline CDR1 reads SGHAT; CDR2 reads FQNNGV. The DNA of the CDR3 is TGTGCCAGCCGCGACAGGGGGCGAGGTATTAGTTCACCCCTCCACTTT. Its protein product is CASRDRGRGISSPLHF.

V and J are TRBV27 and TRBJ2-3; 8 bases match TRBD2. V was pared by 10 bases and J by 6 bases, with 15 bases of the junction left unmatched. The CDR3 is 15 residues long. The germline V gene encodes CDR1 MNHEY and CDR2 SMNVEV (reference sequence). The DNA for the CDR3 is TGTGCCACTCTTCTTCGGGGGGGCCGCGGGGATACGCAGTATTTT. Translation: CATLLRGGRGDTQYF.

V usage is TRBV4-2 and J usage is TRBJ2-7; TRBD2 matches at 9 bases. The CDR3 sequence is 16 residues long. V dropped 4 bases and J dropped 7; count of bases not matched to a gene: 14. The germline CDR1 and CDR2 sequences are LGHNA and YNFKEQ. The DNA of the CDR3 is TGTGCCAGCAGCCGTTACAGCGGGGGGCCTCAATATGAGCAGTACTTC. It yields the protein CASSRYSGGPQYEQYF.

The chain has TRBV5-6 and TRBJ1-2; a possible D gene is TRBD1 (6 bases). The CDR3 sequence is 14 residues long. Trimming took 2 bases from V and 1 from J, leaving 9 bases between them. Germline V gives CDR1 SGHDT, CDR2 YYEEEE. CDR3 sequence reads: CASSLRGYNYGYTF. The CDR3, as DNA: TGTGCCAGCAGCTTAAGGGGGTATAACTATGGCTACACCTTC.

The chain combines TRBV7-2 with TRBJ2-1; 10 bases are shared with TRBD2. Germline V gene data show CDR1 as SGHTA and CDR2 as FQGNSA. The trim removed 5 bases at V and 7 bases at J, leaving 8 bases unmatched. There are 15 residues in the CDR3. CDR3 in amino acids: CASSPTSGDWNEQFF. The CDR3 DNA is TGTGCCAGCAGCCCCACTAGCGGGGATTGGAATGAGCAGTTCTTC.

The genes are TRBV7-3 and TRBJ2-3, with D perhaps TRBD1 or TRBD2 (6 bases each). The CDR3 covers 13 residues. Germline V gene data show CDR1 as SGHTA and CDR2 as FQGTGA. V was trimmed by 2 bases and J by 10 bases, leaving 13 bases between them. The chain's CDR3 is CASSLEGGAPQYF. The DNA for the CDR3 is TGTGCCAGCAGCTTAGAGGGGGGCGCCCCGCAGTATTTT. Full variable domain (remainder filled in from reference TRBV7-3 and TRBJ2-3): GAGVSQTPSNKVTEKGKYVELRCDPISGHTALYWYRQSLGQGPEFLIYFQGTGAADDSGLPNDRFFAVRPEGSVSTLKIQRTERGDSAVYLCASSLEGGAPQYFGPGTRLTVL.

V usage is TRBV7-3 and J usage is TRBJ2-2; no firm D call. The CDR3 has 14 residues. Trimming took 3 bases from V and 2 from J, leaving 7 bases between them. Germline values: CDR1 SGHTA, CDR2 FQGTGA. As DNA, the CDR3 is TGTGCCAGCAGCTTTGGCAGCAACACCGGGGAGCTGTTTTTT. This codes for CASSFGSNTGELFF.